These 22 T cell receptor beta chains were sequenced from one sample in a study of cytotoxic CD8 clonotypes in ibrutinib-treated CLL. Method: immunoSEQ multiplex PCR; TCRdb's copy keeps in-frame clones and lacks some. This repertoire shows 150,000 to 250,000 clones, around 72% found once; its top ten account for about an eighth. The material was PBMCs, obtained after 24 months of ibrutinib treatment. The receptors here all came from a human donor with chronic lymphocytic leukemia.

This clone was seen only a few times. The chain carries TRBV18 and TRBJ1-3, with D unresolved. The germline gives CDR1 KGHSH, CDR2 LQKENI. V was pared by 3 bases and J by 4 bases, with 13 bases between. This CDR3 spans 15 amino acids. CDR3: CASSPQAGYGNTIYF. The CDR3 nucleotides are TGTGCCAGCTCACCCCAGGCTGGGTACGGAAACACCATATATTTT.

This clone is a singleton in its sample. The chain carries TRBV6-5 and TRBJ2-5, with D perhaps matching TRBD2 (6 bases). V was shortened by 5 bases and J by 0 bases, with 10 bases between the two germline ends. The CDR3 runs to 14 residues. The germline V gene has CDR1 MNHEY and CDR2 SVGAGI. CDR3 sequence reads: CASSPWTNQETQYF. CDR3 in DNA: TGTGCCAGCAGTCCTTGGACTAACCAAGAGACCCAGTACTTC.

The V call is TRBV30, the J call TRBJ2-7, with D unresolved. Germline CDR1 is GTSNPN and CDR2 is SVGIG (reference sequence). The V end lost 4 bases, the J end lost 3 bases, and 13 bases lay between the germline ends. The CDR3 contains 13 residues. CDR3 amino acids: CAWTPLVGYEQYF. CDR3 in DNA: TGTGCCTGGACCCCCTTAGTGGGCTACGAGCAGTACTTC. The entire variable domain, with the rest obtained from reference TRBV30 and TRBJ2-7, is as follows: SQTIHQWPATLVQPVGSPLSLECTVEGTSNPNLYWYRQAAGRGLQLLFYSVGIGQISSEVPQNLSASRPQDRQFILSSKKLLLSDSGFYLCAWTPLVGYEQYFGPGTRLTVT.

This chain links TRBV5-1 with TRBJ2-2; D not resolved. This CDR3 has 12 amino acids. Germline V lookup: CDR1 SGHRS, CDR2 YFSETQ. The V and J ends lost 4 bases and 6 bases respectively, with 7 bases between them. The CDR3 DNA reads as TGCGCCAGCAGCCCGCGTCCCGGGGAGCTGTTTTTT. Translating it yields CASSPRPGELFF.

This clone was seen more than once but under ten times. The chain has TRBV2 and TRBJ1-2; D is undetermined. Germline V gives CDR1 SNHLY, CDR2 FYNNEI. V was shortened by 6 bases and J by 3 bases, with 8 bases between the two germline ends. The CDR3 contains 12 residues. The CDR3 protein is CASRREDYGYTF. The CDR3 nucleotides read TGTGCCAGCAGGAGGGAGGACTATGGCTACACCTTC.

This sequence joins TRBV19 and TRBJ1-2; D is perhaps TRBD1 (6 bases). The germline V gene has CDR1 LNHDA and CDR2 SQIVND (reference sequence). Trimming stripped 6 bases from V and 6 bases from J, with 23 bases between. The CDR3 consists of 16 residues. CDR3: CASSPTLQGIVDGYTF. The CDR3 coding sequence is TGTGCCAGTAGCCCAACGCTCCAGGGGATTGTAGATGGCTACACCTTC.

The chain links TRBV9 to TRBJ2-5; 10 bases agree with TRBD2. The CDR3 extends over 15 amino acids. J was trimmed by 5 bases and V by 3 bases; bases with no gene match: 7. Germline values: CDR1 SGDLS, CDR2 YYNGEE. In DNA, the CDR3 is TGTGCCAGCAGCGGAGCGGGAGGGACCGGGGAGACCCAGTACTTC. Its translation is CASSGAGGTGETQYF.

This clone was counted between two and nine times. V usage is TRBV25-1 and J usage is TRBJ1-4; D is undetermined. The V gene lost 4 bases and the J gene lost 6 bases, with 9 bases spanning the gap. The CDR3 length is 13 residues. Germline V gene data show CDR1 as MGHDK and CDR2 as SYGVNS. Here the CDR3 DNA reads TGTGCCAGCAGTGTTGTCACAGATGAAAAACTGTTTTTT. Amino acids: CASSVVTDEKLFF.

The gene calls are TRBV4-1 and TRBJ2-3; 9 positions match TRBD1. The CDR3 is 18 amino acids. J was trimmed by 2 bases and V by 1 base; bases with no gene match: 10. CDR1 MGHRA and CDR2 YSYEKL come from the germline V gene. The CDR3 DNA sequence: TGCGCCAGCAGCCAAGGATTATCCGGGACAGGGTACACAGATACGCAGTATTTT. Translating it yields CASSQGLSGTGYTDTQYF.

This rearrangement joins TRBV7-6 to TRBJ2-2; possible D gene TRBD2, 5 bases. With 7 bases removed from V and 6 bases from J, the gap between germline ends came to 18 bases. The CDR3 has 15 residues. Germline V gives CDR1 SGHVS, CDR2 FNYEAQ. The CDR3: CASKLTGNVPGELFF. CDR3 DNA sequence: TGTGCCAGCAAGTTGACGGGAAATGTCCCCGGGGAGCTGTTTTTT. Based on the CDR3 plus reference TRBV7-6 and TRBJ2-2, the full variable domain is GAGVSQSPRYKVTKRGQDVALRCDPISGHVSLYWYRQALGQGPEFLTYFNYEAQQDKSGLPNDRFSAERPEGSISTLTIQRTEQRDSAMYRCASKLTGNVPGELFFGEGSRLTVL.

The CDR3 DNA reads TGCAGCGTTGGGGGGCTAGCGGGAGGGCCCCGCACAGATACGCAGTATTTT. It is translated as CSVGGLAGGPRTDTQYF. The chain has TRBV29-1 and TRBJ2-3; 12 nucleotides match TRBD2. The CDR3 totals 17 residues. Germline trimming cut 4 bases from V and 1 base from J; bases unmatched to any gene: 9. CDR1 SQVTM and CDR2 ANQGSEA come from the germline V gene.

The rearrangement links TRBV5-6 to TRBJ2-3, with 10 positions matching TRBD1. The ends lost 3 bases at V and 3 bases at J; junction bases unmatched: 4. The CDR3 totals 15 residues. CDR1 is SGHDT, CDR2 YYEEEE, per germline. The CDR3 spells CASSSGTGETDTQYF. Written as DNA, the CDR3 is TGTGCCAGCAGCTCCGGGACAGGGGAGACAGATACGCAGTATTTT.

This clone was counted a single time. The CDR3 DNA sequence: TGTGCCAGCAGCACCAACGGGATTTACAATGAGCAGTTCTTC. It codes for CASSTNGIYNEQFF. The gene calls are TRBV7-9 and TRBJ2-1; D might be TRBD2 (5 bases). Germline CDR1 SEHNR, CDR2 FQNEAQ (reference sequence). With 5 bases removed from V and 4 bases from J, the gap between germline ends came to 12 bases. This CDR3 is built from 14 residues.

The genes are TRBV30 and TRBJ1-1; unclear D gene. The CDR3 runs 11 residues. Germline V lookup: CDR1 GTSNPN, CDR2 SVGIG (reference sequence). Trimming took off 2 bases at V and 8 bases at J, with 9 bases between the two ends. Here the CDR3 DNA reads TGTGCCTGGAGTCGGTCCCTGGAAGCTTTCTTT. Protein sequence: CAWSRSLEAFF.

This chain connects TRBV18 to TRBJ2-5, with 9 positions matching TRBD2. The ends lost 5 bases at V and 5 bases at J; junction bases unmatched: 12. Per the germline V gene, CDR1 is KGHSH and CDR2 is LQKENI. This CDR3 contains 16 residues. CDR3 bases: TGTGCCAGCTCATTCGCCTCCGGTGGGACTAGCGAGACCCAGTACTTC. It is translated as CASSFASGGTSETQYF.

The rearrangement joins TRBV28 to TRBJ2-7; the D gene is possibly TRBD2 (5 bases). This CDR3 contains 12 residues. Trimming stripped 6 bases from V and 2 bases from J, with 8 bases between. The V gene's germline CDR1 is MDHEN and CDR2 SYDVKM. The CDR3 region has the DNA TGTGCCAGCAGGGACTCTACCTACGAGCAGTACTTC. Translated, it gives CASRDSTYEQYF.

The J gene is TRBJ2-3, the V gene TRBV7-6, with TRBD2 as a possible D gene (7 bases). Between the trimmed V and J ends, which lost 1 base and 2 bases, there was a span of 10 bases. The germline V gene encodes CDR1 SGHVS and CDR2 FNYEAQ. This CDR3 spans 15 amino acids. The chain's CDR3 is CASSLGGGVTDTQYF. In DNA form, the CDR3 reads TGTGCCAGCAGCTTAGGCGGGGGCGTCACAGATACGCAGTATTTT.

The chain recombines TRBV27 with TRBJ2-7; perhaps TRBD2 as D (6 bases). The CDR3 has 11 amino acids. From germline, CDR1 is MNHEY and CDR2 SMNVEV (reference sequence). The V and J ends lost 7 bases and 4 bases respectively, with 8 bases between them. The CDR3 region has the DNA TGTGCCAGCATGGGGGGTTACGAGCAGTACTTC. This encodes CASMGGYEQYF.

Concerning this clone: Other DNA sequences in this sample translate to the same CDR3. The chain is built from TRBV27 and TRBJ2-7; the D is unclear. The CDR3 covers 11 residues. Deletions cut 4 bases from V and 3 bases from J, with 4 bases between. Germline V lookup: CDR1 MNHEY, CDR2 SMNVEV (reference sequence). The CDR3: CASSSSYEQYF. CDR3 coding DNA: TGTGCCAGCAGTTCTAGCTACGAGCAGTACTTC.

V is TRBV4-3 and J is TRBJ2-3; TRBD2 agrees at 10 bases. Germline assignment: CDR1 LGHNA and CDR2 YSLEER. The length of the CDR3 is 17 residues. J gave up 1 base and V 1 base, and 5 bases lay outside the gene matches. The CDR3 DNA reads as TGCGCCAGCAGCCAAGCTCTTCTAGCGGGGGGCACAGATACGCAGTATTTT. It is translated as CASSQALLAGGTDTQYF.

The J gene is TRBJ2-4, the V gene TRBV6-1; 7 bases map to TRBD2. Unmatched junction bases numbered 5, after V lost 5 bases and J lost 1 base. The CDR3 totals 15 residues. Germline-derived CDR1 and CDR2 are MNHNS and SASEGT. As DNA, the CDR3 is TGTGCCAGCAGTTCTGGGAGGGCTGCCAAAAACATTCAGTACTTC. Residues: CASSSGRAAKNIQYF.

The chain has TRBV6-5 and TRBJ1-2; no clear D. Germline lookup yields CDR1 MNHEY and CDR2 SVGAGI. The CDR3 covers 14 residues. The V end lost 6 bases, the J end lost 5 bases, and 16 bases lay between the germline ends. The CDR3 protein is CASRAPGMGYGYTF. CDR3 DNA sequence: TGTGCCAGCAGAGCTCCGGGGATGGGGTATGGCTACACCTTC.